This T cell receptor beta chain was recovered during a study of blood T cell repertoires in COVID-19. Background on the study: There were acute and convalescent COVID-19 samples, and they came from the United States, Italy and Spain. In each case, the material was cDNA or gDNA derived from T cells, B-cell-depleted T cells, or PBMCs.

This CDR3 is 15 amino acids long. With 1 base clipped from V and 5 bases from J, the junction kept 4 bases outside the gene matches. Germline values: CDR1 SNHLY, CDR2 FYNNEI. Source study methods: Amplifying reference gene primers gave estimates of nucleated cell counts. The protocol was immunoSEQ multiplex PCR, while the TCRdb copy is restricted to in-frame clones and leaves out a portion. Clone size and V and J calls were adopted from that table, with D and trimming inferred from the DNA. Here the sample spans 140,000 or so clones, roughly 77% being singletons. This receptor was obtained from a man aged 55 to 70 with acute or convalescent COVID-19. This chain connects TRBV2 to TRBJ1-5, with 8 nucleotides matching TRBD1. The material sequenced was peripheral blood. The CDR3 sequence is CASSEGTGRYQPQHF. CDR3 bases: TGTGCCAGCAGTGAAGGGACAGGGAGATATCAGCCCCAGCATTTT.